This T cell receptor (beta chain) was sequenced in a study of Ad26.COV2.S vaccination and SARS-CoV-2 variants. As to treatment: 15 to 20 received Ad26.COV2.S at low or high dose, single or two shots; five or six received placebo; per-sample allocation not given. Sampling occurred on day 63 after the first vaccine or placebo injection. Here immunoSEQ multiplex PCR was the method, and the copy in TCRdb shows in-frame clones only, minus some. Here the sample spans about 350,000 clones, 85% to 90% being singletons. This CDR3 comprises 13 residues. Germline CDR1 reads MGHRA; CDR2 reads YSYEKL. With 3 bases removed from V and 5 bases from J, the gap between germline ends came to 10 bases.

This TCR was sampled from a person between 18 and 59 years old who received the Ad26.COV2.S COVID-19 vaccine or a placebo. V is TRBV4-1 and J is TRBJ2-5; a weak D match, TRBD2 (5 bases). The specimen was peripheral blood, collected in a trial of Ad26.COV2.S vaccine versus placebo. CDR3 DNA: TGCGCCAGCAGCCAGGAGGAGAGGGAGACCCAGTACTTC. Translating it yields CASSQEERETQYF.